This T cell receptor beta chain was sequenced in a study of CD8 T cells in Susac syndrome. Study-level information: Patients with Susac syndrome were therapy-naive, taking corticosteroids, with some also receiving intravenous immunoglobulin, or taking intravenous immunoglobulin alone at the time their blood was drawn.

The CDR3 length is 18 residues. Per germline, CDR1 SGHRS and CDR2 YFSETQ. The J segment lost 0 bases and the V segment lost 6 bases, leaving 12 bases of the junction unmatched. With random hexamers, reverse transcription was performed on 0.5 to 1 ug of RNA. It was immunoSEQ multiplex PCR that amplified TCR beta CDR3 across 54 Vbeta and 13 Jbeta. One entry per CDR3 protein results from TCRdb running MiXCR on the immunoSEQ multiplex PCR reads. Among more than 200,000 distinct CDR3 sequences listed, about 94% were seen once. Material: CD4+ T cells from PBMCs. The source of this sequence is a human donor with Susac syndrome. The rearrangement uses TRBV5-1 and TRBJ1-6, with TRBD1 identical over 7 bases. The CDR3 loop reads CASNEGQSSSSYNSPLHF. The CDR3 DNA sequence: TGCGCCAGCAACGAGGGACAGTCATCCAGCTCCTATAATTCACCCCTCCACTTT.